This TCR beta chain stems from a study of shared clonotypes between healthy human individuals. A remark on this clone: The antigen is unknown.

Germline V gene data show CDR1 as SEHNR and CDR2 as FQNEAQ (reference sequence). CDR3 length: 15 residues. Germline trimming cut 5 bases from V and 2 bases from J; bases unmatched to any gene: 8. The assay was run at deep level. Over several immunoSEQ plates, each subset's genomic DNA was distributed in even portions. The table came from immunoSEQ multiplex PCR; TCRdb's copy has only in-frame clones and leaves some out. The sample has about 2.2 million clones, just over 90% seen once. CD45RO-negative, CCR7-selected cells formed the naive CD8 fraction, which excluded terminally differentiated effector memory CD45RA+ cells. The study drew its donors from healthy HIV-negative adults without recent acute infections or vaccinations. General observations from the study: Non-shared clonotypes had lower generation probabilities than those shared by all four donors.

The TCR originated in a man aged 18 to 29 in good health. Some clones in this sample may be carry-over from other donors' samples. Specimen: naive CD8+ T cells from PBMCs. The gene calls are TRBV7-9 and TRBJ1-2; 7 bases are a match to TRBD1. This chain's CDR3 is CASSLGTARNYGYTF. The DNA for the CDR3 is TGTGCCAGCAGCCTAGGGACAGCGAGGAACTATGGCTACACCTTC.